This T cell receptor (beta chain) came from a study of CD8 T cells in ankylosing spondylitis. Study-wide results and limits: Disease-linked clones reportedly showed significant enrichment in matched ankylosing spondylitis synovial fluid.

This clonotype was seen repeatedly, ten times or more. What it recognizes is unknown. Library preparation for TCR beta used quantitative 5'-RACE with molecular barcodes. TCRdb itself ran the 5' RACE reads through MiXCR, one entry per CDR3 protein. Of around 250,000 distinct CDR3 sequences in the sample, around a tenth were seen once. The germline V and J ends were trimmed by 0 bases and 3 bases, with 9 bases remaining between them. Germline V CDR1 and CDR2: SGHRS, YFSETQ. The CDR3 contains 14 residues. This chain uses TRBV5-1 with TRBJ2-5; a possible D gene is TRBD2 (5 bases). The source material was blood, either unsorted or a sorted T cell fraction (not recorded which). The clonotype originates from a male donor with ankylosing spondylitis or in good health (not recorded which). This chain's CDR3 is CASSLATGEETQYF. DNA for the CDR3: TGCGCCAGCAGCTTGGCGACCGGGGAAGAGACCCAGTACTTC.